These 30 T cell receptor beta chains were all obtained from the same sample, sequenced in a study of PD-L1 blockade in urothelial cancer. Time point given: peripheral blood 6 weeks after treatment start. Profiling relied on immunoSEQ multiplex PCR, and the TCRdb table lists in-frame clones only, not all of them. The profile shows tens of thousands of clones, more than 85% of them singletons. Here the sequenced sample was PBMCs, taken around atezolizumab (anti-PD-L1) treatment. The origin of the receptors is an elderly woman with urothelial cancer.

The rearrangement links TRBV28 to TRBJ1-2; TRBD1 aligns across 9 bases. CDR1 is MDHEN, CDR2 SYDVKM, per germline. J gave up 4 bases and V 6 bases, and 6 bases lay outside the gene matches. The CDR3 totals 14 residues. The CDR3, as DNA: TGTGCCAGCAGGCCTACAGGGGGCTTCTATGGCTACACCTTC. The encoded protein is CASRPTGGFYGYTF.

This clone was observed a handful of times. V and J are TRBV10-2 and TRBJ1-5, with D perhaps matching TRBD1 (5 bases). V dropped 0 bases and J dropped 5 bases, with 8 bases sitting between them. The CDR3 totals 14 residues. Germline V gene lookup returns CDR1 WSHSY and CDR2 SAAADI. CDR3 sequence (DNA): TGCGCCAGCAGTGAGTCCGGGGGGGATCAGCCCCAGCATTTT. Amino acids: CASSESGGDQPQHF.

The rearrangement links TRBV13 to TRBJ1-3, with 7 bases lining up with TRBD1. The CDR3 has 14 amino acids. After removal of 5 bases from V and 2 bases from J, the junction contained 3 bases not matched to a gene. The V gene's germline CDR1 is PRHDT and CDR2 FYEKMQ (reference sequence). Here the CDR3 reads CASSDQGAGNTIYF. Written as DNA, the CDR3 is TGTGCCAGCAGCGACCAGGGGGCTGGAAACACCATATATTTT. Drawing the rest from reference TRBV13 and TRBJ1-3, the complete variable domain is AAGVIQSPRHLIKEKRETATLKCYPIPRHDTVYWYQQGPGQDPQFLISFYEKMQSDKGSIPDRFSAQQFSDYHSELNMSSLELGDSALYFCASSDQGAGNTIYFGEGSWLTVV.

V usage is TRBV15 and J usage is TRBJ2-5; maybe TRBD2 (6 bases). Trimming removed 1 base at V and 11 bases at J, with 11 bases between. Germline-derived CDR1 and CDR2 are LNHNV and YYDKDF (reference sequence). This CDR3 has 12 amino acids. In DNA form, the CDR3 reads TGTGCCACCAGCAGAGGCCCGGGACTTCAGTACTTC. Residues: CATSRGPGLQYF.

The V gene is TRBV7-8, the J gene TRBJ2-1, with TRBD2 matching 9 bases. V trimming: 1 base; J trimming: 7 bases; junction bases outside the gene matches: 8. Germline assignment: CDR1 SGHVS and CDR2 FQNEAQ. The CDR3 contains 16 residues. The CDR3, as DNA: TGTGCCAGCAGCTTAGTGGCGGGAGGGCCGACGAATGAGCAGTTCTTC. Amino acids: CASSLVAGGPTNEQFF.

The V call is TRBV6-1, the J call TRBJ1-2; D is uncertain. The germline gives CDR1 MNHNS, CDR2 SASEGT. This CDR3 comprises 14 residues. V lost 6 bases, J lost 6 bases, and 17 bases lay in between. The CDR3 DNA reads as TGTGCCAGCAGCGAACAGACGACGGGAGATGGCTACACCTTC. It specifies CASSEQTTGDGYTF.

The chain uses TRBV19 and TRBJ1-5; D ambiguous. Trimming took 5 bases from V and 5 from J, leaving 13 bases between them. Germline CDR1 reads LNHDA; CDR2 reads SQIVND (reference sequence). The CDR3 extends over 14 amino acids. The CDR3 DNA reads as TGTGCCAGTAGTCCCCCCTTGGAGTATCAGCCCCAGCATTTT. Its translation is CASSPPLEYQPQHF.

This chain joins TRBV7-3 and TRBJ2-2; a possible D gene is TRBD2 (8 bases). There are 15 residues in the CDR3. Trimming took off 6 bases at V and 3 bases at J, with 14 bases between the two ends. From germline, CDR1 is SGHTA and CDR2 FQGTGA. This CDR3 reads CASSISGTDTGELFF. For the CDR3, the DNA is TGTGCCAGCAGTATTAGCGGGACAGACACCGGGGAGCTGTTTTTT.

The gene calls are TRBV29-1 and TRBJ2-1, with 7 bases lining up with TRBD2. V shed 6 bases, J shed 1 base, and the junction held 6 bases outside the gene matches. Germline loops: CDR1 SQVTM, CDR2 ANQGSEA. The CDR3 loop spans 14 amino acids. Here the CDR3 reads CSVLGSGSYNEQFF. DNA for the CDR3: TGCAGCGTCCTCGGTAGCGGGTCCTACAATGAGCAGTTCTTC.

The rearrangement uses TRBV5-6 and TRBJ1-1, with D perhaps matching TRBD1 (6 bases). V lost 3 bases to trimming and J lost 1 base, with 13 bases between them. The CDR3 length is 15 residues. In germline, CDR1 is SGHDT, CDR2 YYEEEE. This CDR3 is CASSWRGGANTEAFF. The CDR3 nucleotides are TGTGCCAGCAGCTGGCGAGGGGGGGCGAACACTGAAGCTTTCTTT. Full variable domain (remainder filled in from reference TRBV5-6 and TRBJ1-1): DAGVTQSPTHLIKTRGQQVTLRCSPKSGHDTVSWYQQALGQGPQFIFQYYEEEERQRGNFPDRFSGHQFPNYSSELNVNALLLGDSALYLCASSWRGGANTEAFFGQGTRLTVV.

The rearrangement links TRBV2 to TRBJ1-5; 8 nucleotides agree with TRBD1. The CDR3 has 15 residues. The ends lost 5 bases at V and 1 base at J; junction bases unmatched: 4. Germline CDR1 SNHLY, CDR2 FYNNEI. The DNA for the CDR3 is TGTGCCAGCAGTAGACAGGGGTTAAGCAATCAGCCCCAGCATTTT. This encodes CASSRQGLSNQPQHF.

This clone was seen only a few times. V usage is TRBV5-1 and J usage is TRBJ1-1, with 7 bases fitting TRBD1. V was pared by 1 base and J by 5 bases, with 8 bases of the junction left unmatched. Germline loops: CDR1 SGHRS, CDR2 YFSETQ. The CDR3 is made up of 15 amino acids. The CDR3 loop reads CASSLQSGGRTEAFF. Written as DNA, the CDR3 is TGCGCCAGCAGCTTGCAATCAGGGGGAAGGACTGAAGCTTTCTTT.

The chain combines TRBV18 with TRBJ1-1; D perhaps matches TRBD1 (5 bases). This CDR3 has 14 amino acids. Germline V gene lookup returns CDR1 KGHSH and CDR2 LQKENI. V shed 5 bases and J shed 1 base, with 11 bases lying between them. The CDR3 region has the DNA TGTGCCAGCTCATTACAGGAACGGAACACTGAAGCTTTCTTT. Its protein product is CASSLQERNTEAFF.

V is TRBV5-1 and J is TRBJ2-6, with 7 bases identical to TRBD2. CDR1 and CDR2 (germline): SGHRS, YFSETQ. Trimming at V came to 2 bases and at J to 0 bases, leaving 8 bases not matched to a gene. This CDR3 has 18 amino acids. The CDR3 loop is CASSFIAGDSSGANVLTF. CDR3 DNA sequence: TGCGCCAGCAGCTTTATAGCGGGCGACAGCTCTGGGGCCAACGTCCTGACTTTC.

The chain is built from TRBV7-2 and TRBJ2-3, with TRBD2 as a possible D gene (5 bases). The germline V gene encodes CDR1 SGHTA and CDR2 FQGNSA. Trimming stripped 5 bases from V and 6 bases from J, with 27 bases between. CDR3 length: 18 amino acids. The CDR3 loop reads CASSPLKRVIPLGDTQYF. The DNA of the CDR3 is TGTGCCAGCAGCCCGCTTAAGAGGGTTATCCCTCTCGGGGATACGCAGTATTTT.

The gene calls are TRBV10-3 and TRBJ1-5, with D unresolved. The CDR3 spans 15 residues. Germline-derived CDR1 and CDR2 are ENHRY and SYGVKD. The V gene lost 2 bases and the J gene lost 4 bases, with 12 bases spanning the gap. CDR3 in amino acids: CAISERTQENQPQHF. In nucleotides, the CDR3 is TGTGCCATCAGTGAGCGGACTCAGGAAAATCAGCCCCAGCATTTT.

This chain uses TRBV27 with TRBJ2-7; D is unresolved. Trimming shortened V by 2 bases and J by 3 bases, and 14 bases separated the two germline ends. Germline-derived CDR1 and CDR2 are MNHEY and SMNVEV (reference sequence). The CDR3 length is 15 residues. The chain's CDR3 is CASSLRPASVYEQYF. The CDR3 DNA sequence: TGTGCCAGCAGTTTAAGGCCAGCAAGCGTCTACGAGCAGTACTTC.

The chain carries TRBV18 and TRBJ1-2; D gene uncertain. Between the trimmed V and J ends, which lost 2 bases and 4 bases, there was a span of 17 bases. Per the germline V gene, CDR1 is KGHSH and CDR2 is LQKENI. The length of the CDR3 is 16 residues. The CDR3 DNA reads TGTGCCAGCTCACCAGAGATACCGGAGCTATCCTATGGCTACACCTTC. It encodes CASSPEIPELSYGYTF.

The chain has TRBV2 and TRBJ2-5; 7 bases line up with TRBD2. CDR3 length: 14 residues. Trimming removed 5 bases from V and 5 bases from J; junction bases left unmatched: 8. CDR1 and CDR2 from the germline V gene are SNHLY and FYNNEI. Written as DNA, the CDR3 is TGTGCCAGCAGTCGCCGACTAGCTTGGGAGACCCAGTACTTC. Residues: CASSRRLAWETQYF. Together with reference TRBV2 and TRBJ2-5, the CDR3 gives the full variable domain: EPEVTQTPSHQVTQMGQEVILRCVPISNHLYFYWYRQILGQKVEFLVSFYNNEISEKSEIFDDQFSVERPDGSNFTLKIRSTKLEDSAMYFCASSRRLAWETQYFGPGTRLLVL.

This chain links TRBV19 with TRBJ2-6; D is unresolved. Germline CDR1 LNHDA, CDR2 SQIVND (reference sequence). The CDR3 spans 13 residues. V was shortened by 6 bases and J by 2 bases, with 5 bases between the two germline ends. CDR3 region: CASSPTGANVLTF. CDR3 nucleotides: TGTGCCAGTAGCCCTACTGGGGCCAACGTCCTGACTTTC.

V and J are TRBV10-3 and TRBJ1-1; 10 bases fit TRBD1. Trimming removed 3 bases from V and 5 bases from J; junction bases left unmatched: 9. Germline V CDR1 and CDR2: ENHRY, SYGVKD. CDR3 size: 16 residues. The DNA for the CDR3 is TGTGCCATCAGTGACGGTGGGACAGGGGTAAAGACTGAAGCTTTCTTT. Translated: CAISDGGTGVKTEAFF.

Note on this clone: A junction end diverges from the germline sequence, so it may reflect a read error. The CDR3 nucleotides are TGTGCCAGCAGGGAAGAGACAGGGAGAGGTCAGCCCCAGCATTTT. Its translation is CASREETGRGQPQHF. V gene TRBV2 combines with J gene TRBJ1-5; 7 nucleotides align to TRBD1. CDR1 and CDR2 from the germline V gene are SNHLY and FYNNEI. The CDR3 covers 15 residues.

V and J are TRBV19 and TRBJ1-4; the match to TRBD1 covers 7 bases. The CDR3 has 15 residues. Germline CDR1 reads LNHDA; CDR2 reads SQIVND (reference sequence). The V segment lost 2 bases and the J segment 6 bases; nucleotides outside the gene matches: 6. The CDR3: CASSIRRQGYEKLFF. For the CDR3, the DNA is TGTGCCAGTAGTATAAGGCGACAGGGTTATGAAAAACTGTTTTTT.

The CDR3 is CAWSVLSGSRDTQYF. The CDR3 DNA sequence: TGTGCCTGGAGTGTACTAAGCGGGAGCCGAGATACGCAGTATTTT. The chain joins TRBV30 to TRBJ2-3, with 8 nucleotides matching TRBD2. This CDR3 region has 15 residues. From germline, CDR1 is GTSNPN and CDR2 SVGIG (reference sequence). V dropped 0 bases and J dropped 5; count of bases not matched to a gene: 7.

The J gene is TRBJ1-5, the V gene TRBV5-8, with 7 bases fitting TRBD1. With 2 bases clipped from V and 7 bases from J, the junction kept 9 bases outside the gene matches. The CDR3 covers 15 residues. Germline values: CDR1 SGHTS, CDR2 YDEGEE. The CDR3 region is CASSLGGRERQPQHF. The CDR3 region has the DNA TGTGCCAGCAGCTTAGGGGGCAGGGAACGACAGCCCCAGCATTTT.

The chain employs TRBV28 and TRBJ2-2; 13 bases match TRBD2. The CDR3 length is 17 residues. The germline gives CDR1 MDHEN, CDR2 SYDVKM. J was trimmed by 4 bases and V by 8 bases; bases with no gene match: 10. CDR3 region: CASERLAGGTGTGELFF. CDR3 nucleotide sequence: TGTGCCAGCGAACGACTAGCGGGAGGCACGGGCACCGGGGAGCTGTTTTTT.

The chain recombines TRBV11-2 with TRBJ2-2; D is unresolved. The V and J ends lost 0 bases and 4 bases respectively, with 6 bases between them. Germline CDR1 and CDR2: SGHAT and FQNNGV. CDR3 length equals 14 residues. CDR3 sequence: CASSLDRGTGELFF. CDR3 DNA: TGTGCCAGCAGCTTAGATAGAGGCACCGGGGAGCTGTTTTTT.

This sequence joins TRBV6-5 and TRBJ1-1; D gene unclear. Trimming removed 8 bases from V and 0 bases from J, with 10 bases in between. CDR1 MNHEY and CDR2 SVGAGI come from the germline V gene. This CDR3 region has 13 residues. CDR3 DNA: TGTGCCAGCCGACGGGTAATGAACACTGAAGCTTTCTTT. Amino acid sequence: CASRRVMNTEAFF.

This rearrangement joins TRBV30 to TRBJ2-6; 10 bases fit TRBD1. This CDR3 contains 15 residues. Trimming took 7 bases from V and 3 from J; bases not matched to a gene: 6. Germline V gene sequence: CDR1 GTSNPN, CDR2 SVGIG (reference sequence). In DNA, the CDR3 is TGTGCCTCACGGACAGGGGGAGGTGGGGCCAACGTCCTGACTTTC. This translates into CASRTGGGGANVLTF. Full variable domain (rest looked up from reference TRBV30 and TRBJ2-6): SQTIHQWPATLVQPVGSPLSLECTVEGTSNPNLYWYRQAAGRGLQLLFYSVGIGQISSEVPQNLSASRPQDRQFILSSKKLLLSDSGFYLCASRTGGGGANVLTFGAGSRLTVL.

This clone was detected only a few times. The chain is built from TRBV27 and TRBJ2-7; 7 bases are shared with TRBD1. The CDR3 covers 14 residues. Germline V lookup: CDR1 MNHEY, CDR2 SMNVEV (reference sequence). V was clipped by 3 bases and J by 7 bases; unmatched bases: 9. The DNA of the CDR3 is TGTGCCAGCAGTTTGGCAGGGGGTGTGCGGGAGCAGTACTTC. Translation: CASSLAGGVREQYF.